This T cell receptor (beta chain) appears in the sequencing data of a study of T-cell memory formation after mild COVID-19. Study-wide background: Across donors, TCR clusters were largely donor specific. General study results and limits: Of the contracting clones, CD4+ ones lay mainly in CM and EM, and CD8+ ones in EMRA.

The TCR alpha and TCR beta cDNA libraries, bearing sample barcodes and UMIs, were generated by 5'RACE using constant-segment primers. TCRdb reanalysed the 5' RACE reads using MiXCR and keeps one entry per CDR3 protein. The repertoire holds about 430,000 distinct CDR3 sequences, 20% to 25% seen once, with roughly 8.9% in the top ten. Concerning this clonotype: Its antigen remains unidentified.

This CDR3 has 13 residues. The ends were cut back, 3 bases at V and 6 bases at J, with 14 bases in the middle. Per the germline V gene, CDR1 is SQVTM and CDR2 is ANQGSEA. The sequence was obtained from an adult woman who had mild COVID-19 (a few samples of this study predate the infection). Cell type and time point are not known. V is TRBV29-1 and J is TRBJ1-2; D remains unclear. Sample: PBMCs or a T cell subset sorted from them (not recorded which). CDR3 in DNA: TGCAGCGTTGAGAAGGGATCGGCAAATGGCTACACCTTC. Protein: CSVEKGSANGYTF.